The T cell receptor (beta chain) described here comes from a study of T-cell reconstitution after alpha-beta-depleted transplantation in children. The CDR3 totals 12 residues. Trimming left V 3 bases short and J 6 bases short, with 8 bases between. The germline CDR1 and CDR2 sequences are WSHSY and SAAADI. Unique molecular identifiers were built into the TCRbeta library. TCRdb re-called the PCR reads with MiXCR, one entry per CDR3 protein. The sample records nearly 550,000 distinct CDR3 sequences, around 19% being singletons. The source material was PBMCs from the stem cell graft donor, sampled from the stem cell graft. This clonotype was obtained from a human donor who donated a stem cell graft to a child with acute lymphoblastic leukemia. The chain uses TRBV10-2 and TRBJ1-1; D call uncertain. The CDR3 here is CASSDQSAEAFF. The CDR3 coding sequence is TGCGCCAGCAGTGACCAGTCCGCTGAAGCTTTCTTT.